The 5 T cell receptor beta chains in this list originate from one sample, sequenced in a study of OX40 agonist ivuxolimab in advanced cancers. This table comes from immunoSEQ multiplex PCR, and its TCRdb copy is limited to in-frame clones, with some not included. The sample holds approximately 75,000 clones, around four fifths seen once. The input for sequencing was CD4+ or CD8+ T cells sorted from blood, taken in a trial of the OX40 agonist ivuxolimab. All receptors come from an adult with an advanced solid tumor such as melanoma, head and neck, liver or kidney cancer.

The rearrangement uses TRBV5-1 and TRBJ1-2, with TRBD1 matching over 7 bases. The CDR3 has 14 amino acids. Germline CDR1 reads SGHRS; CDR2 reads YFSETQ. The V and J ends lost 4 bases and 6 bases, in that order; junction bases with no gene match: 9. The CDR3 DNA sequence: TGCGCCAGCAGCGTAGCCGCAGGGGGAAATGGCTACACCTTC. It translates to CASSVAAGGNGYTF.

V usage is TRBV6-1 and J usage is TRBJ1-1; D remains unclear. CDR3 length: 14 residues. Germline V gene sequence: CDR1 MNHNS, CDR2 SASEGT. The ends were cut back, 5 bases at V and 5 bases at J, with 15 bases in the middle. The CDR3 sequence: CASSSWTGATEAFF. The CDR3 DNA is TGTGCCAGCAGTTCCTGGACCGGCGCGACTGAAGCTTTCTTT.

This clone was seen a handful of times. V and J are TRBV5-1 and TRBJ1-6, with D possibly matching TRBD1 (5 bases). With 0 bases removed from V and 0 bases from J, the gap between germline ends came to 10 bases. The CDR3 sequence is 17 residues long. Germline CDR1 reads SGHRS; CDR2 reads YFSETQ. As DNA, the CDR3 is TGCGCCAGCAGCTTGGAGACAGCCAGCTCCTATAATTCACCCCTCCACTTT. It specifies CASSLETASSYNSPLHF.

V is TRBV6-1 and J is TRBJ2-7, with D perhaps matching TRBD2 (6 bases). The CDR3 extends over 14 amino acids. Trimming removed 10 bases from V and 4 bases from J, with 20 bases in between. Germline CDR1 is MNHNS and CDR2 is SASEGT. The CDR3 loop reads CATGPSGSFYEQYF. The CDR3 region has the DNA TGTGCCACGGGTCCCTCCGGGAGTTTTTACGAGCAGTACTTC.

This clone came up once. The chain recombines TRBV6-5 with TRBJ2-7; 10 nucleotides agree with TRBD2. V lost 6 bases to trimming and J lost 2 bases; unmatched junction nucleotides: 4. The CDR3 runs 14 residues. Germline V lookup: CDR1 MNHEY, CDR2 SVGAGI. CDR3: CASRASGGAYEQYF. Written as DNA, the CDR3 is TGTGCCAGCAGAGCTAGCGGGGGCGCCTACGAGCAGTACTTC.